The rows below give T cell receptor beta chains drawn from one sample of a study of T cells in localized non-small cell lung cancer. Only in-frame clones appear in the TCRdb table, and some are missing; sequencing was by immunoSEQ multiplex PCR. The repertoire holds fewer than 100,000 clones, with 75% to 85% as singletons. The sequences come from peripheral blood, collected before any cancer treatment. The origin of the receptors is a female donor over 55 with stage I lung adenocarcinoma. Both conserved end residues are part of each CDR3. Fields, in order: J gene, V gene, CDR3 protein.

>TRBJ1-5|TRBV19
CASRYSNQPQHF
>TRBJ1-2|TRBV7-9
CASSNRASLYGYTF
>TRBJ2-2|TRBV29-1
CSVLRGSGELFF
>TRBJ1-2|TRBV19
CASSAPGYGYTF
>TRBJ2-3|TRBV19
CASSIGLGLGDTQYF
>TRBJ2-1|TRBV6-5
CASSFKPRGTYNEQFF
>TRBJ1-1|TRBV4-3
CASSQDGYTEAFF
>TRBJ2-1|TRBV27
CASRPRPTSYNEQFF
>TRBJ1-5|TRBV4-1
CASSPTEYQPQHF
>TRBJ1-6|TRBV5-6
CASSLGVSYNSPLHF
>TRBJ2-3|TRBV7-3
CASSPRGGPSGVDTQYF
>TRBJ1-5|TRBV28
CASSLWSGTGIDQPQHF
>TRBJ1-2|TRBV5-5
CASSPVWGLSYGYTF